Each of the 2 T cell receptor beta chains below was sequenced from the same sample in a study of T cells in Graves' hyperthyroidism and ophthalmopathy. The source material, RNA transcripts, was used to amplify TCR beta CDR3 regions. HTBI primers were employed in a first-round RT-PCR of the TCR CDR3. TCRdb processed the multiplex PCR reads anew with MiXCR; each CDR3 protein has one entry. The repertoire holds 490,000 or so distinct CDR3 sequences, with around 20% as singletons. The sequencing sample was made of blood. These receptors originate from a man in his forties or fifties with Graves' ophthalmopathy.

This clonotype was detected ten times or more. This sequence joins TRBV11-2 and TRBJ2-5; tentatively, D is TRBD1 or TRBD2 (5 bases each). Germline V gene lookup returns CDR1 SGHAT and CDR2 FQNNGV. V was shortened by 5 bases and J by 1 base, with 14 bases between the two germline ends. This CDR3 has 15 residues. CDR3 residues: CASSPGTAVQETQYF. The CDR3 region has the DNA TGTGCCAGCAGCCCCGGGACGGCAGTCCAAGAGACCCAGTACTTC.

At least ten counts were recorded for this clonotype. The CDR3 sequence is CSAGTGLIQGDTQYF. CDR3 DNA sequence: TGCAGTGCGGGGACAGGGTTGATTCAGGGAGATACGCAGTATTTT. The rearrangement links TRBV20-1 to TRBJ2-3; 9 bases map to TRBD1. Trimming removed 6 bases from V and 5 bases from J; junction bases left unmatched: 12. The CDR3 is made up of 15 amino acids. CDR1 DFQATT and CDR2 SNEGSKA come from the germline V gene (reference sequence).